This passage covers 15 T cell receptor beta chains from one sample sequenced in a study of cytomegalovirus exposure and HLA in healthy donors. This PCR relied on a set of 60 Vbeta primers and 13 Jbeta primers. Sequenced by immunoSEQ multiplex PCR; TCRdb stores in-frame clones only, minus some. The sample contains about 180,000 clones, approximately 82% of which appear only once. Sequenced input: PBMCs. The receptors were gathered from a girl aged 2 to 10 in good health and CMV-seropositive.

The chain couples TRBV7-9 to TRBJ2-7; D perhaps matches TRBD2 (5 bases). CDR3 length equals 13 residues. Between the trimmed V and J ends, which lost 3 bases and 6 bases, there was a span of 12 bases. Looked up from germline, CDR1 is SEHNR and CDR2 is FQNEAQ (reference sequence). The CDR3 region has the DNA TGTGCCAGCAGCTTGGGGAGAGGAGTCGAGCAGTACTTC. Translating gives CASSLGRGVEQYF.

This rearrangement joins TRBV5-6 to TRBJ2-3, with 10 nucleotides matching TRBD1. The CDR3 contains 14 residues. Germline V gene sequence: CDR1 SGHDT, CDR2 YYEEEE. J was trimmed by 4 bases and V by 5 bases; bases with no gene match: 4. CDR3 region: CASRRQGASDTQYF. The CDR3 coding sequence is TGTGCCAGCAGAAGACAGGGGGCATCAGATACGCAGTATTTT.

The chain couples TRBV7-8 to TRBJ1-5; 8 bases align to TRBD1. The V segment lost 0 bases and the J segment 7 bases; nucleotides outside the gene matches: 8. Germline assignment: CDR1 SGHVS and CDR2 FQNEAQ. The CDR3 extends over 16 amino acids. CDR3 sequence: CASSLAAGGFGQPQHF. The CDR3 DNA reads TGTGCCAGCAGCTTAGCTGCAGGGGGCTTCGGGCAGCCCCAGCATTTT. The variable domain in full, completed from reference TRBV7-8 and TRBJ1-5, reads GAGVSQSPRYKVAKRGQDVALRCDPISGHVSLFWYQQALGQGPEFLTYFQNEAQLDKSGLPSDRFFAERPEGSVSTLKIQRTQQEDSAVYLCASSLAAGGFGQPQHFGDGTRLSIL.

The CDR3 region is CASSWGQKETQYF. Here the CDR3 DNA reads TGTGCCAGCAGCTGGGGACAGAAAGAGACCCAGTACTTC. The chain carries TRBV5-4 and TRBJ2-5, with TRBD1 matching over 7 bases. Trimming at V came to 3 bases and at J to 3 bases, leaving 2 bases not matched to a gene. Per the germline V gene, CDR1 is SGHNT and CDR2 is YYREEE (reference sequence). CDR3 length equals 13 residues.

This clone was counted between two and nine times. CDR3 in DNA: TGTGCCAGCAGCTCGGGACAGAGCAATCAGCCCCAGCATTTT. This codes for CASSSGQSNQPQHF. The V and J genes are TRBV6-5 and TRBJ1-5; 7 bases align to TRBD1. CDR1 is MNHEY, CDR2 SVGAGI, per germline. The V segment lost 6 bases and the J segment 1 base; nucleotides outside the gene matches: 3. The length of the CDR3 is 14 residues.

The rearrangement uses TRBV5-4 and TRBJ2-7; 7 bases fit TRBD2. V dropped 5 bases and J dropped 8; count of bases not matched to a gene: 13. Germline lookup yields CDR1 SGHNT and CDR2 YYREEE (reference sequence). The CDR3 is made up of 14 amino acids. CDR3 in DNA: TGTGCCAGCAGTATGGGGGGGTCCCAGTTCCAGCAGTACTTC. Its translation: CASSMGGSQFQQYF.

The chain employs TRBV30 and TRBJ2-7, with 10 bases matching TRBD1. Losses at the gene ends were 5 bases for V and 13 bases for J; bases not matched to a gene: 11. Germline CDR1 reads GTSNPN; CDR2 reads SVGIG (reference sequence). The CDR3 sequence is 12 residues long. As DNA, the CDR3 is TGTGCCTGGGAGTTGAGAGGACAGGGGGTTTACTTC. Its protein product is CAWELRGQGVYF.

The DNA for the CDR3 is TGCAGCGTTGATCAGGGAGGAGACACTGAAGCTTTCTTT. Residues: CSVDQGGDTEAFF. The chain links TRBV29-1 to TRBJ1-1; D might be TRBD1 (5 bases). The V and J ends lost 3 bases and 3 bases respectively, with 11 bases between them. The CDR3 has 13 amino acids. Germline assignment: CDR1 SQVTM and CDR2 ANQGSEA. The whole variable domain, filled in from reference TRBV29-1 and TRBJ1-1, reads SAVISQKPSRDICQRGTSLTIQCQVDSQVTMMFWYRQQPGQSLTLIATANQGSEATYESGFVIDKFPISRPNLTFSTLTVSNMSPEDSSIYLCSVDQGGDTEAFFGQGTRLTVV.

CDR3 sequence reads: CSVSDFSGNTIYF. CDR3 sequence (DNA): TGCAGCGTTAGCGACTTCTCTGGAAACACCATATATTTT. The gene calls are TRBV29-1 and TRBJ1-3; D not certain. The CDR3 spans 13 residues. Germline V lookup: CDR1 SQVTM, CDR2 ANQGSEA. V was shortened by 5 bases and J by 0 bases, with 8 bases between the two germline ends.

V gene TRBV5-1 combines with J gene TRBJ2-5; 8 nucleotides line up with TRBD1. V shed 3 bases, J shed 3 bases, and the junction held 4 bases outside the gene matches. This CDR3 has 14 amino acids. Germline CDR1 is SGHRS and CDR2 is YFSETQ. CDR3 in DNA: TGCGCCAGCAGCTCAGTGGACAGGGAAGAGACCCAGTACTTC. This translates into CASSSVDREETQYF.

The chain has TRBV27 and TRBJ1-1; 7 bases agree with TRBD1. Unmatched junction bases numbered 24, after V lost 1 base and J lost 1 base. Germline assignment: CDR1 MNHEY and CDR2 SMNVEV (reference sequence). This CDR3 has 22 residues. CDR3 in amino acids: CASSLWGYSVQRGQKRNTEAFF. The CDR3 DNA reads TGTGCCAGCAGTTTATGGGGTTATAGTGTACAGAGGGGGCAAAAAAGGAACACTGAAGCTTTCTTT.

The V and J genes are TRBV11-2 and TRBJ2-1; tentatively, D is TRBD1 (6 bases). Germline lookup yields CDR1 SGHAT and CDR2 FQNNGV. V gave up 5 bases and J gave up 2 bases, with 13 bases separating them. The CDR3 spans 15 residues. The CDR3 DNA sequence: TGTGCCAGCAGCCACAGGGTAATTACCTACAATGAGCAGTTCTTC. Amino acids: CASSHRVITYNEQFF.

This clone has more than one count but fewer than ten. The V and J genes are TRBV6-5 and TRBJ1-1; D is possibly TRBD1 (5 bases). From germline, CDR1 is MNHEY and CDR2 SVGAGI. CDR3 size: 15 residues. V was trimmed by 5 bases and J by 5 bases, leaving 18 bases between them. The CDR3 protein is CASSPWGGVETEAFF. The DNA of the CDR3 is TGTGCCAGCAGTCCCTGGGGGGGTGTGGAGACTGAAGCTTTCTTT.

The V and J genes are TRBV11-2 and TRBJ1-2; 7 nucleotides line up with TRBD1. Germline loops: CDR1 SGHAT, CDR2 FQNNGV. This CDR3 has 14 amino acids. V dropped 0 bases and J dropped 5; count of bases not matched to a gene: 3. The CDR3 DNA sequence: TGTGCCAGCAGCTTAGAAGACAGGGTGTATGGCTACACCTTC. It encodes CASSLEDRVYGYTF. Complete variable domain (other parts from reference TRBV11-2 and TRBJ1-2): EAGVAQSPRYKIIEKRQSVAFWCNPISGHATLYWYQQILGQGPKLLIQFQNNGVVDDSQLPKDRFSAERLKGVDSTLKIQPAKLEDSAVYLCASSLEDRVYGYTFGSGTRLTVV.

The rearrangement uses TRBV4-2 and TRBJ1-5; TRBD1 matches at 8 bases. The germline V gene has CDR1 LGHNA and CDR2 YNFKEQ. This CDR3 has 15 residues. V trimming: 0 bases; J trimming: 6 bases; junction bases outside the gene matches: 4. The CDR3 DNA reads TGTGCCAGCAGCCAAGACAGGGGGACAGGTCAGCCCCAGCATTTT. Its translation is CASSQDRGTGQPQHF.